Below are 19 T cell receptor beta chains sequenced from a single sample in a study of blood T cell repertoires in COVID-19. Clones were read by immunoSEQ multiplex PCR, and TCRdb kept only the in-frame ones, dropping some. This table has approximately 150,000 clones, about 85% appearing once. Specimen: peripheral blood. Receptors originate from a human donor with COVID-19, enrolled during active disease. The donor label of this sample is uncertain.

The rearrangement links TRBV3-1 (or the pseudogene TRBV3-2) to TRBJ2-1; 8 bases are a match to TRBD1. CDR1 and CDR2 (germline): LGHDT, YNNKEL (reference sequence). The V segment lost 5 bases and the J segment 3 bases; nucleotides outside the gene matches: 6. The CDR3 is 15 amino acids. The CDR3 sequence: CASSSPGTGYNEQFF. In nucleotides, the CDR3 is TGTGCCAGCAGCTCCCCCGGGACAGGCTACAATGAGCAGTTCTTC.

The chain recombines TRBV3-1 (or the pseudogene TRBV3-2) with TRBJ2-7; no clear D gene. The CDR3 sequence is 14 residues long. The germline gives CDR1 LGHDT, CDR2 YNNKEL (reference sequence). V dropped 4 bases and J dropped 2 bases, with 12 bases sitting between them. The CDR3 here is CASSLHGSTYEQYF. CDR3 DNA sequence: TGTGCCAGCAGCCTCCATGGCAGTACCTACGAGCAGTACTTC.

The count of this clone is one. J is TRBJ2-1 and V is TRBV7-9; TRBD1 matches 7 bases. V gave up 5 bases and J gave up 9 bases; unmatched junction bases: 4. The CDR3 runs 12 residues. Germline CDR1 and CDR2: SEHNR and FQNEAQ (reference sequence). The CDR3 bases are TGTGCCAGCAGCCTAAACAGGGGTGAGCAGTTCTTC. This codes for CASSLNRGEQFF.

This rearrangement joins TRBV7-3 to TRBJ2-1; TRBD2 aligns across 7 bases. V shed 5 bases, J shed 7 bases, and the junction held 14 bases outside the gene matches. CDR1 is SGHTA, CDR2 FQGTGA, per germline. This CDR3 comprises 16 residues. The CDR3: CASSPRPAGEWNEQFF. The CDR3 coding sequence is TGTGCCAGCAGCCCCAGGCCGGCGGGAGAGTGGAATGAGCAGTTCTTC.

The chain carries TRBV3-1 (or the pseudogene TRBV3-2) and TRBJ1-3; 7 bases are a match to TRBD1. Germline V gives CDR1 LGHDT, CDR2 YNNKEL (reference sequence). This CDR3 is 17 amino acids long. Unmatched junction bases numbered 5, after V lost 0 bases and J lost 0 bases. This CDR3 is CASSQEGGRTSGNTIYF. CDR3 sequence (DNA): TGTGCCAGCAGCCAAGAAGGGGGCCGGACCTCTGGAAACACCATATATTTT.

This clone has just one count. The rearrangement links TRBV19 to TRBJ1-2; no reliable D call. V was clipped by 3 bases and J by 8 bases, with 10 bases between them. This CDR3 spans 12 amino acids. Germline values: CDR1 LNHDA, CDR2 SQIVND (reference sequence). CDR3 sequence reads: CASSITGRGYTF. In nucleotides, the CDR3 is TGTGCCAGTAGTATTACGGGGAGAGGCTACACCTTC.

The chain joins TRBV5-6 to TRBJ2-3; tentative D call: TRBD1 (6 bases). The germline V gene has CDR1 SGHDT and CDR2 YYEEEE. The CDR3 covers 16 residues. V was cut by 0 bases and J by 8 bases, with 19 bases left in between. Here the CDR3 reads CASSLDLVQGVRTQYF. CDR3 DNA sequence: TGTGCCAGCAGCTTGGATCTCGTACAGGGAGTACGTACGCAGTATTTT. The full variable domain, completed using reference TRBV5-6 and TRBJ2-3, is DAGVTQSPTHLIKTRGQQVTLRCSPKSGHDTVSWYQQALGQGPQFIFQYYEEEERQRGNFPDRFSGHQFPNYSSELNVNALLLGDSALYLCASSLDLVQGVRTQYFGPGTRLTVL.

The chain uses TRBV9 and TRBJ2-5, with a possible D match to TRBD2 (6 bases). This CDR3 spans 14 amino acids. CDR1 and CDR2 from the germline V gene are SGDLS and YYNGEE. V was pared by 4 bases and J by 5 bases, with 15 bases between. For the CDR3, the DNA is TGTGCCAGCAGCCCTGGGACTCCCCGGGAGACCCAGTACTTC. Its translation: CASSPGTPRETQYF.

The V call is TRBV6-1, the J call TRBJ1-2; D is undetermined. The germline V and J ends were trimmed by 2 bases and 5 bases, with 18 bases remaining between them. CDR1 and CDR2 (germline): MNHNS, SASEGT. The CDR3 has 16 amino acids. CDR3 loop: CASSENLSGGIYGYTF. DNA of the CDR3: TGTGCCAGCAGTGAAAATTTATCAGGAGGAATATATGGCTACACCTTC.

The chain uses TRBV7-9 and TRBJ1-1; weak D call: TRBD1 (5 bases). This CDR3 comprises 13 residues. CDR1 SEHNR and CDR2 FQNEAQ come from the germline V gene (reference sequence). V gave up 1 base and J gave up 5 bases, with 8 bases separating them. In DNA, the CDR3 is TGTGCCAGCAGCTTAGGGGGCGAGACTGAAGCTTTCTTT. Protein sequence: CASSLGGETEAFF. Complete variable domain (other parts from reference TRBV7-9 and TRBJ1-1): DTGVSQNPRHKITKRGQNVTFRCDPISEHNRLYWYRQTLGQGPEFLTYFQNEAQLEKSRLLSDRFSAERPKGSFSTLEIQRTEQGDSAMYLCASSLGGETEAFFGQGTRLTVV.

V and J are TRBV5-1 and TRBJ2-1; 8 bases fit TRBD1. The CDR3 contains 16 residues. J was trimmed by 6 bases and V by 6 bases; bases with no gene match: 14. Germline CDR1 is SGHRS and CDR2 is YFSETQ. CDR3 protein: CASKVQSQGTGNEQFF. The CDR3 coding sequence is TGCGCCAGCAAGGTGCAGTCCCAGGGGACAGGCAATGAGCAGTTCTTC.

The chain employs TRBV3-1 (or the pseudogene TRBV3-2) and TRBJ1-2; D is uncertain. The CDR3 is made up of 16 amino acids. The germline V and J ends were trimmed by 2 bases and 1 base, with 14 bases remaining between them. Germline assignment: CDR1 LGHDT and CDR2 YNNKEL (reference sequence). The CDR3 DNA is TGTGCCAGCAGCCAATTAGACGGAGTACTTAACTATGGCTACACCTTC. It is translated as CASSQLDGVLNYGYTF.

This clone has only a few counts. The chain employs TRBV7-2 and TRBJ2-5; D might be TRBD1 (5 bases). V was shortened by 1 base and J by 1 base, with 7 bases between the two germline ends. CDR1 is SGHTA and CDR2 is FQGNSA in the germline V gene. The CDR3 has 14 amino acids. The CDR3 DNA is TGTGCCAGCAGCTTAGTTCAGGGCCAAGAGACCCAGTACTTC. Translating gives CASSLVQGQETQYF.

The chain links TRBV2 to TRBJ1-2; D not certain. CDR3 size: 13 residues. Germline V CDR1 and CDR2: SNHLY, FYNNEI. V shed 2 bases and J shed 4 bases, with 8 bases lying between them. The CDR3 DNA reads as TGTGCCAGCAGTGAATTGCTAGGCTATGGCTACACCTTC. Translated: CASSELLGYGYTF.

This clone was observed many times. The chain has TRBV4-1 and TRBJ2-1; D is unclear. The CDR3 loop spans 14 amino acids. Germline lookup yields CDR1 MGHRA and CDR2 YSYEKL. Trimming removed 0 bases at V and 6 bases at J, with 9 bases between. CDR3 amino acids: CASSQESRGNEQFF. The CDR3 region has the DNA TGCGCCAGCAGCCAAGAAAGCCGCGGCAATGAGCAGTTCTTC.

This chain joins TRBV24-1 and TRBJ2-5, with TRBD1 as a possible D gene (5 bases). Germline V CDR1 and CDR2: KGHDR, SFDVKD. V lost 1 base, J lost 4 bases, and 15 bases lay in between. This CDR3 is built from 16 residues. The CDR3: CATSDFVRGRGETQYF. Here the CDR3 DNA reads TGTGCCACCAGTGATTTTGTAAGGGGCCGAGGAGAGACCCAGTACTTC.

The chain joins TRBV4-2 to TRBJ2-1, with 10 bases identical to TRBD2. V dropped 4 bases and J dropped 5; count of bases not matched to a gene: 5. Germline CDR1 LGHNA, CDR2 YNFKEQ. The CDR3 loop spans 15 amino acids. The CDR3 loop reads CASSLLAGEDNEQFF. In DNA form, the CDR3 reads TGTGCCAGCAGCCTCCTAGCGGGAGAGGACAATGAGCAGTTCTTC.

The chain is built from TRBV5-1 and TRBJ2-1; D is perhaps TRBD2 (5 bases). Germline V CDR1 and CDR2: SGHRS, YFSETQ. V was shortened by 4 bases and J by 6 bases, with 14 bases between the two germline ends. The CDR3 runs 14 residues. CDR3 sequence reads: CASSRRTGSNEQFF. DNA of the CDR3: TGCGCCAGCAGCCGTCGCACGGGGAGCAATGAGCAGTTCTTC.

The chain links TRBV6-4 to TRBJ1-1, with 8 bases fitting TRBD1. CDR3 length: 13 amino acids. With 11 bases clipped from V and 3 bases from J, the junction kept 8 bases outside the gene matches. Germline V gene sequence: CDR1 MRHNA, CDR2 SNTAGT. The CDR3 loop is CASSTGDHTEAFF. The CDR3, as DNA: TGTGCCTCCTCGACAGGGGACCACACTGAAGCTTTCTTT.